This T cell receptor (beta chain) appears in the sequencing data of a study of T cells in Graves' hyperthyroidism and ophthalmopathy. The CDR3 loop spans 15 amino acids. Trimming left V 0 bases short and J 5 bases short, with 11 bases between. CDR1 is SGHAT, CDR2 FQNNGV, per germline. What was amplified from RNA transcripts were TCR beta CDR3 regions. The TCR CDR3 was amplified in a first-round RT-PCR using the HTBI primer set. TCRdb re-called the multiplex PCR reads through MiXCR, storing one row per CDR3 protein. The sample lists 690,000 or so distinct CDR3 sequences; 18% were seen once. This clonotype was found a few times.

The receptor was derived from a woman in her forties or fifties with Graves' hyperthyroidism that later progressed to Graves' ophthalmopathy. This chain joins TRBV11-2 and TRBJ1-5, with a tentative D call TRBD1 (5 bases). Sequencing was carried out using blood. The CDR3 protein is CASSLEPGAYQPQHF. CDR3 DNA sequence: TGTGCCAGCAGCTTAGAACCCGGGGCCTATCAGCCCCAGCATTTT.